The 20 T cell receptor beta chains below all came from one sample that was sequenced in a study of CD4+ T cells in melanoma. Clones were read by immunoSEQ multiplex PCR, and TCRdb kept only the in-frame ones, dropping some. This sample yields roughly 110,000 clones, of which 92% are seen a single time; 3.3% belongs to the top ten. What was sequenced was peripheral blood. Receptors originate from a human donor with melanoma.

The J gene is TRBJ2-1, the V gene TRBV29-1, with D possibly matching TRBD2 (5 bases). The CDR3 consists of 13 residues. Trimming removed 7 bases from V and 9 bases from J, with 19 bases in between. Germline CDR1 reads SQVTM; CDR2 reads ANQGSEA. The CDR3 DNA sequence: TGCAGCGCAAAAAACCTCGTCGGACTTGAGCAGTTCTTC. Translating gives CSAKNLVGLEQFF.

Points on this clone: An end of the junction differs from the germline gene, which may be a read error. The chain uses TRBV9 and TRBJ2-5, with 8 bases matching TRBD1. Germline V lookup: CDR1 SGDLS, CDR2 YYNGEE. This CDR3 is 14 amino acids long. This chain's CDR3 is CASSVMDREDTQYF. CDR3 sequence (DNA): TGTGCCAGCAGCGTAATGGACAGGGAAGATACCCAGTACTTC.

This chain connects TRBV6-1 to TRBJ1-1; D gene uncertain. Germline CDR1 and CDR2: MNHNS and SASEGT. The CDR3 loop spans 14 amino acids. The germline V and J ends were trimmed by 0 bases and 4 bases, with 9 bases remaining between them. CDR3 sequence (DNA): TGTGCCAGCAGTGAAGCTTTCGACGGCACTGAAGCTTTCTTT. This encodes CASSEAFDGTEAFF.

The J gene is TRBJ1-6, the V gene TRBV27; a weak D match, TRBD1 (6 bases). This CDR3 comprises 15 residues. Trimming removed 2 bases from V and 8 bases from J, with 13 bases in between. Germline assignment: CDR1 MNHEY and CDR2 SMNVEV (reference sequence). The CDR3 here is CASSLQGSRDSPLHF. The CDR3 DNA reads as TGTGCCAGCAGTTTACAGGGGTCCCGTGATTCACCCCTCCACTTT.

The V gene is TRBV6-5, the J gene TRBJ2-1; D is perhaps TRBD2 (7 bases). V was pared by 5 bases and J by 9 bases, with 17 bases between. The CDR3 runs to 14 residues. Germline CDR1 MNHEY, CDR2 SVGAGI. CDR3 amino acids: CASSPRIGGGEQFF. CDR3 DNA sequence: TGTGCCAGCAGTCCGAGGATAGGGGGGGGTGAGCAGTTCTTC.

The chain joins TRBV6-4 to TRBJ1-2; possible D gene TRBD1, 5 bases. V lost 8 bases and J 8 bases, leaving 9 bases between the germline ends. Germline CDR1 reads MRHNA; CDR2 reads SNTAGT. The CDR3 totals 10 residues. Written as DNA, the CDR3 is TGTGCCAGCTCATGGGGGGGCTACACCTTC. Translating gives CASSWGGYTF.

The chain carries TRBV7-9 and TRBJ1-1; no definite D call. Trimming removed 5 bases from V and 8 bases from J, with 12 bases in between. The V gene's germline CDR1 is SEHNR and CDR2 FQNEAQ (reference sequence). There are 12 residues in the CDR3. This CDR3 reads CASSPVGREAFF. As DNA, the CDR3 is TGTGCCAGCAGCCCGGTGGGCAGAGAAGCTTTCTTT.

The rearrangement uses TRBV5-1 and TRBJ2-5; D is unresolved. The V end was cut by 5 bases, the J end by 1 base, with 9 bases between. Germline values: CDR1 SGHRS, CDR2 YFSETQ. This CDR3 region has 13 residues. The CDR3 region is CASREAFQETQYF. The CDR3, as DNA: TGCGCCAGCAGGGAAGCGTTCCAAGAGACCCAGTACTTC.

This chain joins TRBV6-4 and TRBJ2-3, with D uncertain. The CDR3 length is 14 residues. Trimming removed 2 bases from V and 2 bases from J, with 8 bases in between. Germline V gene data show CDR1 as MRHNA and CDR2 as SNTAGT. The CDR3 bases are TGTGCCAGCAGTGACGCCGGTCACACAGATACGCAGTATTTT. Translated, it gives CASSDAGHTDTQYF.

The J gene is TRBJ2-7, the V gene TRBV5-4; 7 nucleotides match TRBD2. CDR1 is SGHNT and CDR2 is YYREEE in the germline V gene (reference sequence). The CDR3 is 15 amino acids. Trimming cost V 2 bases and J 9 bases; bases outside gene matches: 14. CDR3 nucleotides: TGTGCCAGCAGCTTTGGTGAGCGGGGTCCTTGGGGGCAGTACTTC. Encoded protein: CASSFGERGPWGQYF.

The chain couples TRBV9 to TRBJ2-7, with 10 bases aligning to TRBD1. V was pared by 0 bases and J by 2 bases, with 8 bases of the junction left unmatched. CDR1 and CDR2 (germline): SGDLS, YYNGEE. The CDR3 covers 17 residues. Here the CDR3 reads CASSVGSGTGAAYEQYF. Written as DNA, the CDR3 is TGTGCCAGCAGCGTAGGATCTGGGACAGGGGCCGCCTACGAGCAGTACTTC.

This sequence joins TRBV18 and TRBJ2-2, with no clear D. V lost 3 bases to trimming and J lost 0 bases, with 5 bases between them. The CDR3 runs 14 residues. Germline CDR1 is KGHSH and CDR2 is LQKENI. The CDR3 nucleotides read TGTGCCAGCTCACCGTCCCCGAACACCGGGGAGCTGTTTTTT. Translation: CASSPSPNTGELFF. The variable domain in full, completed from reference TRBV18 and TRBJ2-2, reads NAGVMQNPRHLVRRRGQEARLRCSPMKGHSHVYWYRQLPEEGLKFMVYLQKENIIDESGMPKERFSAEFPKEGPSILRIQQVVRGDSAAYFCASSPSPNTGELFFGEGSRLTVL.

This clone was counted a single time. V and J are TRBV5-1 and TRBJ2-3; D could derive from TRBD1 or TRBD2 (6 bases each). The V end was cut by 0 bases, the J end by 0 bases, with 11 bases between. The CDR3 totals 16 residues. Germline V gene sequence: CDR1 SGHRS, CDR2 YFSETQ. CDR3 bases: TGCGCCAGCAGCTTGGGGTGGGGGGCCAGCACAGATACGCAGTATTTT. It specifies CASSLGWGASTDTQYF.

The chain carries TRBV19 and TRBJ2-2; 11 bases are a match to TRBD1. The CDR3 totals 15 residues. Trimming cost V 3 bases and J 7 bases; bases outside gene matches: 4. Looked up from germline, CDR1 is LNHDA and CDR2 is SQIVND (reference sequence). CDR3 sequence reads: CASSIGTGGGGELFF. CDR3 DNA: TGTGCCAGTAGTATTGGGACAGGGGGAGGCGGGGAGCTGTTTTTT.

V usage is TRBV18 and J usage is TRBJ2-7; tentative D call: TRBD2 (5 bases). V was shortened by 0 bases and J by 3 bases, with 15 bases between the two germline ends. Germline lookup yields CDR1 KGHSH and CDR2 LQKENI. This CDR3 has 16 residues. The CDR3: CASSPPRAESRYEQYF. The CDR3 DNA follows: TGTGCCAGCTCACCACCGAGGGCCGAGTCTCGCTACGAGCAGTACTTC.

CDR3 residues: CAISGTGFNTEAFF. The CDR3 region has the DNA TGTGCCATCAGTGGGACAGGGTTTAACACTGAAGCTTTCTTT. The rearrangement uses TRBV10-3 and TRBJ1-1; TRBD1 matches 8 bases. The CDR3 is 14 amino acids. The V gene's germline CDR1 is ENHRY and CDR2 SYGVKD. V lost 4 bases, J lost 2 bases, and 3 bases stayed unmatched.

The chain uses TRBV6-1 and TRBJ1-4; 9 bases align to TRBD1. Germline V lookup: CDR1 MNHNS, CDR2 SASEGT. This CDR3 region has 15 residues. The J segment lost 8 bases and the V segment lost 5 bases, leaving 9 bases of the junction unmatched. The CDR3, as DNA: TGTGCCAGCAGTACCAGACAGGGGGTGGAGGAAAAACTGTTTTTT. As protein: CASSTRQGVEEKLFF.

This chain joins TRBV4-3 and TRBJ2-1, with TRBD2 as a possible D gene (7 bases). V shed 0 bases and J shed 2 bases, with 11 bases lying between them. The CDR3 sequence is 16 residues long. Germline CDR1 is LGHNA and CDR2 is YSLEER. This CDR3 is CASSQDQGTTYNEQFF. The CDR3 DNA sequence: TGCGCCAGCAGCCAAGATCAGGGGACTACCTACAATGAGCAGTTCTTC.

The J gene is TRBJ2-1, the V gene TRBV27, with D tentatively TRBD2 (5 bases). The CDR3 has 17 residues. CDR1 and CDR2 from the germline V gene are MNHEY and SMNVEV (reference sequence). Trimming took 2 bases from V and 0 from J, leaving 14 bases between them. The DNA for the CDR3 is TGTGCCAGCAGTTTAAGGAGCGGTCCGAGCTCCTACAATGAGCAGTTCTTC. Encoded protein: CASSLRSGPSSYNEQFF.

This clone appeared a single time. Compared with germline, one end of the junction differs, possibly owing to a read error. The chain employs TRBV9 and TRBJ2-3, with a tentative D call TRBD2 (7 bases). Germline CDR1 and CDR2: SGDLS and YYNGEE. There are 15 residues in the CDR3. CDR3 nucleotide sequence: TGTGCCAGCAGCCCAGACGGGGGGCCCACACATACGCAGTATTTT. Translation gives CASSPDGGPTHTQYF.